The 11 T cell receptor beta chains below all came from one sample that was sequenced in a study of regulatory T cells in long-lasting Graves disease. The time point was: persistent/refractory GD, antithyroid drugs over 5 years with positive TRAb. The TCR library was prepared using RNA isolated from PBMCs. In building TCR beta libraries, iRepertoire HTBI primers were used together with Arm-PCR of CDR3 regions. Using its own MiXCR run on the multiplex PCR reads, TCRdb lists one record per CDR3 protein. This sample has some 450,000 distinct CDR3 sequences, with about 20% found just once. Sequencing was performed on peripheral blood mononuclear cells (PBMCs), taken when the disease was refractory, from a patient treated with antithyroid drugs. These receptors were taken from a female donor with Graves disease.

This clonotype was counted a few times. The chain employs TRBV18 and TRBJ1-1; D is possibly TRBD1 (6 bases). This CDR3 is 16 amino acids long. With 1 base removed from V and 3 bases from J, the gap between germline ends came to 15 bases. Germline V gives CDR1 KGHSH, CDR2 LQKENI. For the CDR3, the DNA is TGTGCCAGCTCACCACGAGGGGGAGACAGGCACACTGAAGCTTTCTTT. This translates into CASSPRGGDRHTEAFF.

V is TRBV19 and J is TRBJ1-5; D is possibly TRBD1 (6 bases). The germline V gene encodes CDR1 LNHDA and CDR2 SQIVND (reference sequence). CDR3 length: 14 amino acids. The V end was cut by 9 bases, the J end by 3 bases, with 15 bases between. For the CDR3, the DNA is TGTGCCAGACTTCACAGGGACCCCAATCAGCCCCAGCATTTT. Its translation: CARLHRDPNQPQHF.

This clonotype was seen a few times. The CDR3 loop reads CASSLVSPPGVGEAFF. CDR3 sequence (DNA): TGTGCCAGCAGCTTAGTATCTCCCCCGGGAGTGGGGGAAGCTTTCTTT. The genes are TRBV11-2 and TRBJ1-1; D is undetermined. The V end lost 1 base, the J end lost 8 bases, and 20 bases lay between the germline ends. The germline gives CDR1 SGHAT, CDR2 FQNNGV. This CDR3 is 16 amino acids long.

This clonotype appeared many times. The chain employs TRBV20-1 and TRBJ2-7; 7 bases align to TRBD2. This CDR3 has 15 residues. Germline assignment: CDR1 DFQATT and CDR2 SNEGSKA (reference sequence). The trim removed 5 bases at V and 0 bases at J, leaving 10 bases unmatched. The CDR3 loop reads CSAPAKASGSYEQYF. The CDR3, as DNA: TGCAGTGCTCCGGCGAAGGCTAGCGGCTCCTACGAGCAGTACTTC.

V and J are TRBV29-1 and TRBJ2-7, with a tentative D call TRBD1 (6 bases). The germline V gene encodes CDR1 SQVTM and CDR2 ANQGSEA. This CDR3 is built from 13 residues. The germline V and J ends were trimmed by 2 bases and 1 base, with 9 bases remaining between them. CDR3 protein: CSVETGISYEQYF. DNA for the CDR3: TGCAGCGTTGAAACAGGGATTTCCTACGAGCAGTACTTC.

The chain uses TRBV11-1 and TRBJ2-2, with TRBD1 as a possible D gene (5 bases). The V gene lost 1 base and the J gene lost 4 bases, with 7 bases spanning the gap. This CDR3 has 14 residues. The germline V gene has CDR1 SGHAT and CDR2 FQDESV (reference sequence). Here the CDR3 reads CASSLEGITGELFF. CDR3 nucleotide sequence: TGTGCCAGCAGCTTAGAGGGGATCACCGGGGAGCTGTTTTTT. Full variable domain (remainder filled in from reference TRBV11-1 and TRBJ2-2): EAEVAQSPRYKITEKSQAVAFWCDPISGHATLYWYRQILGQGPELLVQFQDESVVDDSQLPKDRFSAERLKGVDSTLKIQPAELGDSAMYLCASSLEGITGELFFGEGSRLTVL.

The chain has TRBV9 and TRBJ2-5, with D possibly matching TRBD2 (6 bases). Trimming cost V 4 bases and J 0 bases, with 13 bases left between them. The CDR3 extends over 15 amino acids. Germline CDR1 is SGDLS and CDR2 is YYNGEE. The CDR3 region has the DNA TGTGCCAGCAGCTACAATCCTAGCGACCAAGAGACCCAGTACTTC. Its translation is CASSYNPSDQETQYF.

The table lists this clonotype with many counts. The CDR3 region has the DNA TGTGCCAGCAGTTACGGGGCCACTAACTATGGCTACACCTTC. Its protein is CASSYGATNYGYTF. This rearrangement joins TRBV6-5 to TRBJ1-2, with a possible D match to TRBD1 (5 bases). Germline CDR1 reads MNHEY; CDR2 reads SVGAGI. With 2 bases removed from V and 0 bases from J, the gap between germline ends came to 7 bases. The CDR3 extends over 14 amino acids.

The chain links TRBV12-3 or TRBV12-4 to TRBJ1-5, with D unclear. The V gene lost 6 bases and the J gene lost 0 bases, with 24 bases spanning the gap. The CDR3 runs to 19 residues. CDR3 DNA sequence: TGTGCCAGCAGCCGTGAACAGCAGAATTTCCGCTATAGCAATCAGCCCCAGCATTTT. Encoded protein: CASSREQQNFRYSNQPQHF.

This clonotype was seen ten or more times. The gene calls are TRBV6-1 and TRBJ2-7; 10 bases fit TRBD1. Germline V gene lookup returns CDR1 MNHNS and CDR2 SASEGT. V gave up 6 bases and J gave up 4 bases; unmatched junction bases: 9. The CDR3 is 15 residues long. This CDR3 is CASRLDRGERYEQYF. The CDR3 DNA is TGTGCCAGCAGGTTGGACAGGGGGGAACGGTACGAGCAGTACTTC.

This sequence joins TRBV5-1 and TRBJ1-5; 7 nucleotides align to TRBD1. V dropped 1 base and J dropped 5; count of bases not matched to a gene: 6. Germline CDR1 and CDR2: SGHRS and YFSETQ. The CDR3 totals 15 residues. CDR3 bases: TGCGCCAGCAGCTTGACAGGGACAGTGGATCAGCCCCAGCATTTT. Protein sequence: CASSLTGTVDQPQHF.